These 18 T cell receptor beta chains were sequenced from one sample in a study of blood T cell repertoires in COVID-19. Clones were sequenced by immunoSEQ multiplex PCR, and TCRdb holds only the in-frame ones, with some missing. The sample carries approximately 180,000 clones, approximately 89% recorded once. Sequencing was performed on PBMCs or T cells enriched from blood (not recorded which). These receptors were collected from a man aged 40-49 years who had recovered from COVID-19.

The chain uses TRBV5-4 and TRBJ2-4, with D tentatively TRBD2 (5 bases). Per germline, CDR1 SGHNT and CDR2 YYREEE (reference sequence). This CDR3 region has 15 residues. V was clipped by 0 bases and J by 6 bases, with 13 bases between them. The CDR3 loop is CASSLGGDSGNIQYF. CDR3 coding DNA: TGTGCCAGCAGCTTGGGGGGAGACTCGGGAAACATTCAGTACTTC.

This clone was seen more than once but under ten times. The chain links TRBV25-1 to TRBJ2-7, with 11 nucleotides matching TRBD1. V trimming: 6 bases; J trimming: 4 bases; junction bases outside the gene matches: 8. Germline CDR1 reads MGHDK; CDR2 reads SYGVNS. There are 15 residues in the CDR3. The CDR3 sequence: CASSGRGTGGYEQYF. The DNA for the CDR3 is TGTGCCAGCAGCGGGCGGGGGACAGGGGGTTACGAGCAGTACTTC.

This rearrangement joins TRBV7-3 to TRBJ2-3, with a possible D match to TRBD1 (6 bases). The CDR3 is made up of 14 amino acids. The germline gives CDR1 SGHTA, CDR2 FQGTGA. The V end lost 5 bases, the J end lost 4 bases, and 13 bases lay between the germline ends. The CDR3: CASSGGGVPDTQYF. CDR3 nucleotides: TGTGCCAGCAGCGGTGGGGGCGTACCAGATACGCAGTATTTT.

This chain joins TRBV12-2 and TRBJ2-2; whether TRBD2, the table's D call, matches the DNA was not checked. TRBV12-2 is assigned pseudogene status. CDR3 length equals 14 residues. The CDR3 region has the DNA TGTGCAAGTCGCTTAGCGCGCGGCACCGGGGAGCTGTTTTTT. Its protein product is CASRLARGTGELFF.

The V gene is TRBV29-1, the J gene TRBJ2-3; 7 bases match TRBD1. Germline V CDR1 and CDR2: SQVTM, ANQGSEA. V dropped 4 bases and J dropped 2; count of bases not matched to a gene: 3. The CDR3 extends over 13 amino acids. DNA for the CDR3: TGCAGCGTTGCGGGACAGCCCACAGATACGCAGTATTTT. Translating gives CSVAGQPTDTQYF.

The rearrangement links TRBV27 to TRBJ1-1; 7 bases are shared with TRBD1. This CDR3 is 17 amino acids long. CDR1 is MNHEY, CDR2 SMNVEV, per germline (reference sequence). The V gene end was trimmed by 2 bases and the J gene end by 4 bases; junction bases not matched to a gene: 13. The CDR3 DNA follows: TGTGCCAGCAGTTTAAACCGACCCGACAGGGCAGGCACTGAAGCTTTCTTT. Its translation: CASSLNRPDRAGTEAFF.

This clone has just a few counts. V and J are TRBV5-4 and TRBJ1-6; possibly TRBD1 for D (5 bases). CDR3 size: 15 residues. V lost 2 bases and J 8 bases, leaving 14 bases between the germline ends. The germline V gene has CDR1 SGHNT and CDR2 YYREEE (reference sequence). The CDR3 nucleotides are TGTGCCAGCAGCTTCGCAGGGTTGGCCCATTCACCCCTCCACTTT. Protein product: CASSFAGLAHSPLHF.

Written as DNA, the CDR3 is TGTGCCAGCAGCAGGGGGGGAGAGACCCAGTACTTC. As protein: CASSRGGETQYF. The chain has TRBV5-4 and TRBJ2-5; tentatively, D is TRBD2 (7 bases). Germline V gene data show CDR1 as SGHNT and CDR2 as YYREEE (reference sequence). The CDR3 consists of 12 residues. Between the trimmed V and J ends, which lost 4 bases and 4 bases, there was a span of 8 bases.

V gene TRBV12-5 combines with J gene TRBJ1-1, with D perhaps matching TRBD1 (5 bases). The CDR3 extends over 12 amino acids. The ends were cut back, 5 bases at V and 7 bases at J, with 11 bases in the middle. The germline V gene has CDR1 LGHNT and CDR2 FRNRAP. The CDR3 DNA is TGTGCTAGTGGTCCGACAGCCGTTGAAGCTTTCTTT. Translated, it gives CASGPTAVEAFF.

The genes are TRBV6-5 and TRBJ2-2; TRBD2 might be the D (6 bases). The CDR3 is 16 residues long. Germline CDR1 reads MNHEY; CDR2 reads SVGAGI. V dropped 1 base and J dropped 4 bases, with 13 bases sitting between them. CDR3 in amino acids: CASSYYGGRLTGELFF. CDR3 DNA sequence: TGTGCCAGCAGTTACTACGGGGGTCGGCTCACCGGGGAGCTGTTTTTT.

The chain employs TRBV6-5 and TRBJ2-2; 8 bases are a match to TRBD1. Germline V CDR1 and CDR2: MNHEY, SVGAGI. V was pared by 10 bases and J by 4 bases, with 5 bases of the junction left unmatched. The CDR3 totals 13 residues. The CDR3 DNA follows: TGTGCCACCGGACAGGGCAGCACCGGGGAGCTGTTTTTT. Its protein product is CATGQGSTGELFF.

This chain connects TRBV7-3 to TRBJ2-2; possible D gene TRBD2, 5 bases. Looked up from germline, CDR1 is SGHTA and CDR2 is FQGTGA. CDR3 size: 14 residues. V lost 0 bases and J lost 4, with 6 bases in between. The DNA of the CDR3 is TGTGCCAGCAGCTTAACCGAGGGCACCGGGGAGCTGTTTTTT. Protein: CASSLTEGTGELFF. The full variable domain, with the rest looked up from reference TRBV7-3 and TRBJ2-2, is GAGVSQTPSNKVTEKGKYVELRCDPISGHTALYWYRQSLGQGPEFLIYFQGTGAADDSGLPNDRFFAVRPEGSVSTLKIQRTERGDSAVYLCASSLTEGTGELFFGEGSRLTVL.

The chain recombines TRBV14 with TRBJ2-3, with D hard to call. Trimming cost V 0 bases and J 6 bases, with 7 bases left between them. The CDR3 has 13 residues. The germline CDR1 and CDR2 sequences are SGHDN and FVKESK. Written as DNA, the CDR3 is TGTGCCAGCAGCCAAGAAACAATGGATACGCAGTATTTT. This codes for CASSQETMDTQYF.

The CDR3, as DNA: TGTGCCAGCAGCCGACAGGGCGGCAACGAGCAGTACTTC. Translated: CASSRQGGNEQYF. The V and J genes are TRBV6-4 and TRBJ2-7; 7 bases map to TRBD1. V lost 6 bases and J lost 5; bases outside the gene matches: 7. This CDR3 spans 13 amino acids. Germline lookup yields CDR1 MRHNA and CDR2 SNTAGT.

This sequence joins TRBV6-6 and TRBJ2-2, with a weak D call TRBD1 (5 bases). The CDR3 consists of 12 residues. V was trimmed by 7 bases and J by 5 bases, leaving 8 bases between them. Germline values: CDR1 MNHNY, CDR2 SVGAGI (reference sequence). The CDR3 spells CASTQGTGELFF. The DNA for the CDR3 is TGTGCCAGCACCCAGGGTACCGGGGAGCTGTTTTTT.

The chain couples TRBV7-2 to TRBJ1-4; D gene unclear. V was trimmed by 2 bases and J by 1 base, leaving 8 bases between them. This CDR3 comprises 15 residues. Germline values: CDR1 SGHTA, CDR2 FQGNSA. CDR3 sequence reads: CASSLMRGTNEKLFF. The CDR3 DNA sequence: TGTGCCAGCAGCTTAATGCGGGGAACTAATGAAAAACTGTTTTTT.

The gene calls are TRBV11-3 and TRBJ1-3; D remains unclear. This CDR3 contains 15 residues. Trimming shortened V by 1 base and J by 0 bases, and 7 bases separated the two germline ends. Germline-derived CDR1 and CDR2 are SGHNT and YENEEA. The CDR3, as DNA: TGTGCCAGCAGCTTAGCACAGAGCTCTGGAAACACCATATATTTT. The encoded protein is CASSLAQSSGNTIYF.

The V call is TRBV4-1, the J call TRBJ2-7; 10 nucleotides align to TRBD1. The CDR3 is made up of 13 amino acids. CDR1 and CDR2 from the germline V gene are MGHRA and YSYEKL. The V segment lost 0 bases and the J segment 8 bases; nucleotides outside the gene matches: 1. The CDR3 DNA is TGCGCCAGCAGCCAAGAGGGACAGGGGAAGCAGTACTTC. It yields the protein CASSQEGQGKQYF.